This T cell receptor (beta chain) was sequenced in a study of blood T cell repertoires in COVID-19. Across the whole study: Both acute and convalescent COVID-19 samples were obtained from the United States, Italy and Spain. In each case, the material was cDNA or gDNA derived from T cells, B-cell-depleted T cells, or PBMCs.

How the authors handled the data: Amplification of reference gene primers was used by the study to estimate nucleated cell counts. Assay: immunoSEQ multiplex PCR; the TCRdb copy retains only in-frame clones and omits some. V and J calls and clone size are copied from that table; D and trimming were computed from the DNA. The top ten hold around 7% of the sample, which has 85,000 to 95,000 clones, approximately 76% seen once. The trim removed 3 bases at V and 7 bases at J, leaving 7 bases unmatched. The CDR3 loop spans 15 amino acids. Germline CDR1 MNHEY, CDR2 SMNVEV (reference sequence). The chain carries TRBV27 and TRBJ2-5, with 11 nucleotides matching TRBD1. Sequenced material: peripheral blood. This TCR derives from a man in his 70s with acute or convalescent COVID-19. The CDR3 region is CASSFGTGGEGTQYF. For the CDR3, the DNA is TGTGCCAGCAGTTTCGGGACAGGGGGAGAAGGGACCCAGTACTTC.